This is a list of T cell receptor beta chains from one sample in a study of blood T cell repertoires in COVID-19. The repertoire was sequenced with immunoSEQ multiplex PCR; TCRdb's copy has only in-frame clones and lacks some. The sample contains hundreds of thousands of clones, around 91% of which appear only once. The sample comprised peripheral blood. These TCRs come from a woman aged 18 to 35 who had recovered from COVID-19. Each CDR3 is given with its conserved first and last residue. A D gene is named only where the DNA matches it firmly. Not every row has a clone size; where given, it reads once, few, many or a size class.

d_gene: .; j_gene: TRBJ1-5; v_gene: TRBV7-2; abundance: .; CDR3aa: CASSLGYGQPQHF; CDR3nt: TGTGCCAGCAGCTTAGGGTACGGGCAGCCCCAGCATTTT
d_gene: .; j_gene: TRBJ1-1; v_gene: TRBV4-3; abundance: .; CDR3aa: CASSQALARNTEAFF; CDR3nt: TGCGCCAGCAGCCAAGCCTTAGCGAGGAACACTGAAGCTTTCTTT
d_gene: .; j_gene: TRBJ1-5; v_gene: TRBV6-2/TRBV6-3; abundance: once; CDR3aa: CASSGLGNQPQHF; CDR3nt: TGTGCCAGCAGTGGACTCGGCAATCAGCCCCAGCATTTT
d_gene: .; j_gene: TRBJ1-3; v_gene: TRBV7-2; abundance: .; CDR3aa: CASSAGAGNTIYF; CDR3nt: TGTGCCAGCTCCGCCGGAGCTGGAAACACCATATATTTT
d_gene: TRBD1; j_gene: TRBJ2-4; v_gene: TRBV19; abundance: .; CDR3aa: CASSAGTGSLNIQYF; CDR3nt: TGTGCCAGTAGTGCCGGGACAGGGAGTCTAAACATTCAGTACTTC
d_gene: .; j_gene: TRBJ2-1; v_gene: TRBV18; abundance: .; CDR3aa: CASSPPSRGGPSSYNEQFF; CDR3nt: TGTGCCAGCTCACCACCAAGCCGCGGGGGCCCGAGCTCCTACAATGAGCAGTTCTTC
d_gene: .; j_gene: TRBJ1-1; v_gene: TRBV11-3; abundance: .; CDR3aa: CASSRAEVVNTEAFF; CDR3nt: TGTGCCAGCAGCAGAGCGGAGGTAGTTAACACTGAAGCTTTCTTT
d_gene: TRBD2; j_gene: TRBJ2-5; v_gene: TRBV5-4; abundance: .; CDR3aa: CASSVGLAGEETQYF; CDR3nt: TGTGCCAGCAGCGTCGGTCTAGCGGGAGAAGAGACCCAGTACTTC
d_gene: .; j_gene: TRBJ2-2; v_gene: TRBV5-1; abundance: .; CDR3aa: CASSPSPWGQNTGELFF; CDR3nt: TGCGCCAGCAGCCCGTCGCCCTGGGGACAGAACACCGGGGAGCTGTTTTTT
d_gene: TRBD2; j_gene: TRBJ2-3; v_gene: TRBV29-1; abundance: .; CDR3aa: CSVETGGDTQYF; CDR3nt: TGCAGCGTTGAGACGGGGGGAGATACGCAGTATTTT
d_gene: .; j_gene: TRBJ2-2; v_gene: TRBV5-1; abundance: few; CDR3aa: CASTSGLNTGELFF; CDR3nt: TGCGCCAGCACGAGCGGATTAAACACCGGGGAGCTGTTTTTT
d_gene: .; j_gene: TRBJ1-1; v_gene: TRBV18; abundance: .; CDR3aa: CASSPDSGLTEAFF; CDR3nt: TGTGCCAGCTCACCTGACTCCGGTCTCACTGAAGCTTTCTTT
d_gene: TRBD2; j_gene: TRBJ2-2; v_gene: TRBV7-2; abundance: .; CDR3aa: CASSPAHSGSTGELFF; CDR3nt: TGTGCCAGCAGCCCCGCCCATAGCGGGAGCACCGGGGAGCTGTTTTTT
d_gene: .; j_gene: TRBJ2-1; v_gene: TRBV25-1; abundance: .; CDR3aa: CASSESPGNEQFF; CDR3nt: TGTGCCAGCAGTGAATCCCCCGGCAATGAGCAGTTCTTC
d_gene: .; j_gene: TRBJ2-1; v_gene: TRBV29-1; abundance: .; CDR3aa: CSVEGRLYNEQFF; CDR3nt: TGCAGCGTTGAAGGCAGGCTATACAATGAGCAGTTCTTC
d_gene: TRBD2; j_gene: TRBJ2-3; v_gene: TRBV6-6; abundance: .; CDR3aa: CASSYSGLGQFYQYF; CDR3nt: TGTGCCAGCAGTTATTCGGGACTAGGACAGTTTTACCAGTATTTT
d_gene: .; j_gene: TRBJ1-2; v_gene: TRBV4-3; abundance: .; CDR3aa: CASSQETRGDSYGYTF; CDR3nt: TGCGCCAGCAGCCAAGAAACTCGGGGGGATAGCTATGGCTACACCTTC
d_gene: TRBD1; j_gene: TRBJ1-4; v_gene: TRBV11-3; abundance: .; CDR3aa: CASSRRTGANEKLFF; CDR3nt: TGTGCCAGCAGCCGCCGGACAGGGGCTAATGAAAAACTGTTTTTT
d_gene: TRBD1; j_gene: TRBJ2-2; v_gene: TRBV7-9; abundance: .; CDR3aa: CASSLPRGGGTGELFF; CDR3nt: TGTGCCAGCAGCTTACCTAGAGGGGGCGGGACCGGGGAGCTGTTTTTT
d_gene: TRBD2; j_gene: TRBJ2-1; v_gene: TRBV7-9; abundance: .; CDR3aa: CASSLGGRGSYNEQFF; CDR3nt: TGTGCCAGCAGCTTGGGCGGGAGGGGGTCCTACAATGAGCAGTTCTTC
d_gene: TRBD1; j_gene: TRBJ1-2; v_gene: TRBV9; abundance: few; CDR3aa: CASSARTGSGYTF; CDR3nt: TGTGCCAGCAGCGCAAGGACAGGGAGCGGCTACACCTTC
d_gene: .; j_gene: TRBJ1-5; v_gene: TRBV28; abundance: .; CDR3aa: CASSWGDSRQPQHF; CDR3nt: TGTGCCAGCAGTTGGGGCGATTCCAGGCAGCCCCAGCATTTT
d_gene: .; j_gene: TRBJ2-5; v_gene: TRBV15; abundance: .; CDR3aa: CATSRDLAGAQETQYF; CDR3nt: TGTGCCACCAGCAGAGATCTGGCAGGGGCCCAAGAGACCCAGTACTTC
d_gene: .; j_gene: TRBJ1-1; v_gene: TRBV7-2; abundance: .; CDR3aa: CASSFTGSKLEAFF; CDR3nt: TGTGCCAGCAGCTTCACCGGTAGTAAGTTGGAAGCTTTCTTT
d_gene: TRBD1; j_gene: TRBJ1-1; v_gene: TRBV4-3; abundance: .; CDR3aa: CASSITDRDNTEAFF; CDR3nt: TGCGCCAGCAGTATTACCGACAGGGACAACACTGAAGCTTTCTTT
d_gene: .; j_gene: TRBJ1-1; v_gene: TRBV14; abundance: .; CDR3aa: CASSLTDRAFF; CDR3nt: TGTGCCAGCAGCCTTACAGATCGAGCTTTCTTT
d_gene: TRBD2; j_gene: TRBJ2-3; v_gene: TRBV5-4; abundance: .; CDR3aa: CASGTSGRARDTQYF; CDR3nt: TGTGCCAGCGGTACTAGCGGGAGGGCCAGGGATACGCAGTATTTT
d_gene: .; j_gene: TRBJ2-1; v_gene: TRBV27; abundance: .; CDR3aa: CASSLSWPNNEQFF; CDR3nt: TGTGCCAGCAGTTTATCGTGGCCGAACAATGAGCAGTTCTTC
d_gene: TRBD1; j_gene: TRBJ1-6; v_gene: TRBV4-3; abundance: .; CDR3aa: CASSQYRGPDSPLHF; CDR3nt: TGCGCCAGCAGCCAATACAGGGGGCCGGATTCACCCCTCCACTTT
d_gene: .; j_gene: TRBJ2-1; v_gene: TRBV11-3; abundance: .; CDR3aa: CASSGGVDYNEQFF; CDR3nt: TGTGCCAGCAGCGGAGGGGTAGACTACAATGAGCAGTTCTTC
d_gene: .; j_gene: TRBJ2-5; v_gene: TRBV5-4; abundance: .; CDR3aa: CASSLEQKETQYF; CDR3nt: TGTGCCAGCAGCTTGGAACAGAAAGAGACCCAGTACTTC
d_gene: .; j_gene: TRBJ2-5; v_gene: TRBV7-9; abundance: .; CDR3aa: CASSLRGIREDSYF; CDR3nt: TGTGCCAGCAGCCTTAGGGGGATCCGGGAAGACTCATACTTC
d_gene: .; j_gene: TRBJ1-2; v_gene: TRBV7-9; abundance: few; CDR3aa: CASSFHEGDYGYTF; CDR3nt: TGTGCCAGCAGCTTTCATGAGGGGGACTATGGCTACACCTTC
d_gene: .; j_gene: TRBJ2-3; v_gene: TRBV7-9; abundance: .; CDR3aa: CASSDNLGGRVTDTQYF; CDR3nt: TGTGCCAGCAGCGACAATCTTGGAGGAAGGGTCACAGATACGCAGTATTTT
d_gene: .; j_gene: TRBJ2-3; v_gene: TRBV18; abundance: .; CDR3aa: CASSPPVSTDTQYF; CDR3nt: TGTGCCAGCTCACCTCCGGTTAGCACAGATACGCAGTATTTT
d_gene: TRBD2; j_gene: TRBJ2-1; v_gene: TRBV10-2; abundance: .; CDR3aa: CASTQLAGIYNEQFF; CDR3nt: TGCGCCAGCACTCAACTAGCGGGAATATACAATGAGCAGTTCTTC
d_gene: TRBD1; j_gene: TRBJ2-5; v_gene: TRBV30; abundance: .; CDR3aa: CAWSQGQGAQETQYF; CDR3nt: TGTGCCTGGAGTCAAGGGCAGGGGGCTCAAGAGACCCAGTACTTC
d_gene: .; j_gene: TRBJ1-2; v_gene: TRBV12-3/TRBV12-4; abundance: .; CDR3aa: CASILTPGGYTF; CDR3nt: TGTGCCAGCATACTGACTCCGGGGGGCTACACCTTC
d_gene: .; j_gene: TRBJ1-4; v_gene: TRBV5-5; abundance: .; CDR3aa: CASSLTGAATNEKLFF; CDR3nt: TGTGCCAGCAGCCTCACAGGCGCTGCAACTAATGAAAAACTGTTTTTT
d_gene: .; j_gene: TRBJ1-6; v_gene: TRBV12-5; abundance: once; CDR3aa: CASGFRTGPGLNSPLHF; CDR3nt: TGTGCTAGTGGTTTTCGCACTGGGCCAGGGCTGAATTCACCCCTCCACTTT
d_gene: .; j_gene: TRBJ2-3; v_gene: TRBV4-2; abundance: .; CDR3aa: CASSQDLGLDTDTQYF; CDR3nt: TGTGCCAGCAGCCAAGATTTGGGGCTCGACACAGATACGCAGTATTTT
d_gene: TRBD2; j_gene: TRBJ2-1; v_gene: TRBV13; abundance: .; CDR3aa: CASSIRGSGRAYEQFF; CDR3nt: TGTGCCAGCAGCATACGAGGCAGCGGGAGGGCCTATGAGCAGTTCTTC
d_gene: TRBD2; j_gene: TRBJ2-1; v_gene: TRBV5-1; abundance: .; CDR3aa: CASRQTSGRAGSEQFF; CDR3nt: TGCGCCAGCAGGCAAACTAGCGGGAGGGCCGGTTCTGAGCAGTTCTTC
d_gene: .; j_gene: TRBJ1-3; v_gene: TRBV9; abundance: .; CDR3aa: CASSVALQGSGNTIYF; CDR3nt: TGTGCCAGCAGCGTAGCTCTACAGGGCTCTGGAAACACCATATATTTT
d_gene: TRBD2; j_gene: TRBJ2-5; v_gene: TRBV4-3; abundance: .; CDR3aa: CASSHAREGGSRETQYF; CDR3nt: TGCGCCAGCAGCCACGCTCGAGAGGGCGGGAGCCGGGAGACCCAGTACTTC
d_gene: TRBD1; j_gene: TRBJ1-1; v_gene: TRBV6-5; abundance: .; CDR3aa: CASSYKGAENTEAFF; CDR3nt: TGTGCCAGCAGTTACAAGGGGGCTGAGAACACTGAAGCTTTCTTT
d_gene: TRBD2; j_gene: TRBJ2-2; v_gene: TRBV24-1; abundance: .; CDR3aa: CATSDRTSGNTGELFF; CDR3nt: TGTGCCACCAGTGATCGGACTAGCGGGAACACCGGGGAGCTGTTTTTT
d_gene: .; j_gene: TRBJ1-4; v_gene: TRBV30; abundance: .; CDR3aa: CAWSRGGVSTNEKLFF; CDR3nt: TGTGCCTGGAGTCGGGGGGGGGTCTCAACTAATGAAAAACTGTTTTTT
d_gene: .; j_gene: TRBJ1-5; v_gene: TRBV9; abundance: few; CDR3aa: CASSVGGLNQPQHF; CDR3nt: TGTGCCAGCAGCGTAGGGGGACTGAATCAGCCCCAGCATTTT
d_gene: TRBD1; j_gene: TRBJ1-1; v_gene: TRBV6-5; abundance: .; CDR3aa: CASRSGQGNTEAFF; CDR3nt: TGTGCCAGCAGGTCGGGACAGGGGAACACTGAAGCTTTCTTT
d_gene: .; j_gene: TRBJ1-2; v_gene: TRBV7-9; abundance: .; CDR3aa: CASSSTGFGYTF; CDR3nt: TGTGCCAGCAGCTCCACAGGGTTTGGCTACACCTTC
d_gene: TRBD1; j_gene: TRBJ1-2; v_gene: TRBV19; abundance: once; CDR3aa: CASYLRTGDNYGYTF; CDR3nt: TGTGCCAGTTACCTTCGGACAGGGGATAACTATGGCTACACCTTC
d_gene: .; j_gene: TRBJ1-1; v_gene: TRBV6-1; abundance: .; CDR3aa: CASGGPNTEAFF; CDR3nt: TGTGCCAGCGGCGGCCCGAACACTGAAGCTTTCTTT
d_gene: TRBD1; j_gene: TRBJ2-5; v_gene: TRBV23-1; abundance: .; CDR3aa: CATSNRGRETQYF; CDR3nt: TGCGCCACGTCGAACAGGGGGCGGGAGACCCAGTACTTC
d_gene: .; j_gene: TRBJ1-2; v_gene: TRBV12-3/TRBV12-4; abundance: few; CDR3aa: CASSLVRGYGYTF; CDR3nt: TGTGCCAGCAGTTTAGTCAGGGGCTATGGCTACACCTTC